This T cell receptor beta chain was observed in a study of CD8+CD57+ T cells in acquired aplastic anemia. This CDR3 is 14 amino acids long. Trimming took 4 bases from V and 4 from J, leaving 13 bases between them. This clonotype was detected ten times or more. CDR3 and TCR beta VDJ profiling relied on genomic DNA as the template. MiXCR was run by TCRdb on the reads, yielding one entry per CDR3 protein. The sample consists of about 190,000 distinct CDR3 sequences, about 53% of them appearing once. This receptor was taken from a human donor in good health, serving as a control. This chain links TRBV12-3 or TRBV12-4 with TRBJ1-2; the D is unclear. The sample was sorted CD4+, CD8+, or CD8+CD57+ T cells (not recorded which) from PBMCs. The CDR3 DNA sequence: TGTGCCAGCAGTTCTGGAGGGTTGCCCTATGGCTACACCTTC. Amino acids: CASSSGGLPYGYTF.